The 30 T cell receptor beta chains presented below share a single source sample, sequenced in a study of T cells after yellow fever vaccination. Via MiXCR, TCRdb re-called the 5' RACE reads, giving one row per CDR3 protein. This table has over 65,000 distinct CDR3 sequences, approximately 12% appearing once. Sequenced here: CD8+ T cells not binding an NS4B(214-222) dextramer, sorted from PBMCs, sampled approximately 20 days after the first yellow fever vaccination. These receptors all stem from a man aged 18 to 30 who received the YFV17D yellow fever vaccine.

This chain links TRBV2 with TRBJ2-7; 7 positions match TRBD1. Germline trimming cut 3 bases from V and 5 bases from J; bases unmatched to any gene: 10. CDR1 and CDR2 (germline): SNHLY, FYNNEI. This CDR3 is built from 15 residues. As DNA, the CDR3 is TGTGCCAGCAGTGACCCGGACAGGTTGGAGGACGAGCAGTACTTC. Translated: CASSDPDRLEDEQYF. Full variable domain (missing parts from reference TRBV2 and TRBJ2-7): EPEVTQTPSHQVTQMGQEVILRCVPISNHLYFYWYRQILGQKVEFLVSFYNNEISEKSEIFDDQFSVERPDGSNFTLKIRSTKLEDSAMYFCASSDPDRLEDEQYFGPGTRLTVT.

This chain joins TRBV3-1 and TRBJ2-7; D gene ambiguous. The CDR3 extends over 13 amino acids. Germline lookup yields CDR1 LGHDT and CDR2 YNNKEL (reference sequence). The germline V and J ends were trimmed by 3 bases and 3 bases, with 9 bases remaining between them. CDR3 loop: CASSQENYYEQYF. In DNA, the CDR3 is TGTGCCAGCAGCCAGGAGAATTACTACGAGCAGTACTTC.

This clonotype was seen only a few times. The rearrangement joins TRBV7-9 to TRBJ2-7; 7 nucleotides align to TRBD1. Germline trimming cut 5 bases from V and 2 bases from J; bases unmatched to any gene: 6. This CDR3 has 14 amino acids. The germline CDR1 and CDR2 sequences are SEHNR and FQNEAQ (reference sequence). The CDR3 DNA reads TGTGCCAGCAGCCTGACAGGGAGCACCTACGAGCAGTACTTC. Translation gives CASSLTGSTYEQYF. The full variable domain, in which reference TRBV7-9 and TRBJ2-7 provide the parts outside the CDR3, is DTGVSQNPRHKITKRGQNVTFRCDPISEHNRLYWYRQTLGQGPEFLTYFQNEAQLEKSRLLSDRFSAERPKGSFSTLEIQRTEQGDSAMYLCASSLTGSTYEQYFGPGTRLTVT.

Regarding this clonotype: An end of the junction differs from the germline gene, which may be a read error. The CDR3 DNA reads as TGTGCCAGCAGCCAAGCGGGATCCAATCAGCACCAGCATTTT. Translation: CASSQAGSNQHQHF. The chain joins TRBV3-1 to TRBJ1-5, with D hard to call. The CDR3 is 14 amino acids. The germline gives CDR1 LGHDT, CDR2 YNNKEL (reference sequence).

J is TRBJ2-6 and V is TRBV2, with 10 bases lining up with TRBD1. Germline V gene lookup returns CDR1 SNHLY and CDR2 FYNNEI. CDR3 length: 16 amino acids. V dropped 3 bases and J dropped 2; count of bases not matched to a gene: 1. In nucleotides, the CDR3 is TGTGCCAGCAGTGAGGGACAGGGGCCTGGGGCCAACGTCCTGACTTTC. It yields the protein CASSEGQGPGANVLTF.

The chain is built from TRBV5-8 and TRBJ2-3; 8 nucleotides match TRBD2. Germline V CDR1 and CDR2: SGHTS, YDEGEE. Losses at the gene ends were 3 bases for V and 1 base for J; bases not matched to a gene: 10. CDR3 length equals 17 residues. CDR3 residues: CASSSSGGPERTDTQYF. The CDR3 region has the DNA TGTGCCAGCAGCTCCTCGGGAGGGCCCGAACGCACAGATACGCAGTATTTT.

This clonotype has a handful of counts. The chain combines TRBV7-9 with TRBJ2-3; 9 nucleotides agree with TRBD1. The V and J ends lost 4 bases and 6 bases, in that order; junction bases with no gene match: 11. CDR3 length: 16 residues. Germline V gives CDR1 SEHNR, CDR2 FQNEAQ (reference sequence). CDR3 sequence: CASSSLRDRVEDTQYF. CDR3 coding DNA: TGTGCCAGCAGCTCATTACGGGACAGGGTCGAGGATACGCAGTATTTT.

The chain recombines TRBV4-3 with TRBJ2-7, with 7 bases identical to TRBD1. The CDR3 loop spans 15 amino acids. Looked up from germline, CDR1 is LGHNA and CDR2 is YSLEER. CDR3 nucleotides: TGCGCCAGCAGCCAAGATCGGAGAGGGGGCTACGAGCATTACGTC. As protein: CASSQDRRGGYEHYV.

This clonotype was seen more than once but under ten times. The chain uses TRBV7-9 and TRBJ1-1, with TRBD1 matching 9 bases. The V segment lost 6 bases and the J segment 2 bases; nucleotides outside the gene matches: 7. The germline V gene encodes CDR1 SEHNR and CDR2 FQNEAQ (reference sequence). CDR3 length: 15 amino acids. The DNA for the CDR3 is TGTGCCAGCAGACCTGGGACAGGGCTAAACACTGAAGCTTTCTTT. This sequence encodes CASRPGTGLNTEAFF.

The chain has TRBV2 and TRBJ2-2; 10 nucleotides line up with TRBD2. The CDR3 covers 15 residues. In germline, CDR1 is SNHLY, CDR2 FYNNEI. Trimming removed 8 bases from V and 7 bases from J; junction bases left unmatched: 10. CDR3: CASSGAGGLIGELFF. CDR3 coding DNA: TGTGCCAGCTCTGGAGCGGGGGGGCTTATCGGGGAGCTGTTTTTT.

This clonotype was detected a few times. V gene TRBV11-1 combines with J gene TRBJ2-3; 11 bases map to TRBD2. Germline CDR1 SGHAT, CDR2 FQDESV (reference sequence). Trimming cost V 3 bases and J 0 bases; bases outside gene matches: 8. The CDR3 is 18 amino acids. CDR3 sequence (DNA): TGTGCCAGCAGCTTCCTAGCGGGGGGCGAGGCGAGCACAGATACGCAGTATTTT. Its protein is CASSFLAGGEASTDTQYF.

This clonotype is termed medium-sized. The rearrangement joins TRBV10-3 to TRBJ2-2, with 8 bases lining up with TRBD1. The CDR3 is 14 amino acids. The germline V gene has CDR1 ENHRY and CDR2 SYGVKD. J lost 5 bases, V lost 8 bases, and 7 bases had no gene match. The CDR3 loop reads CAIQDRDVTGELFF. The CDR3 DNA follows: TGTGCCATCCAGGACAGGGATGTGACCGGGGAGCTGTTTTTT.

The chain carries TRBV6-1 and TRBJ2-2; D assignment may be TRBD1 or TRBD2 (5 bases each). Germline V CDR1 and CDR2: MNHNS, SASEGT. This CDR3 contains 17 residues. V lost 6 bases and J lost 1, with 18 bases in between. CDR3 loop: CASSWDRTRKNTGELFF. In DNA, the CDR3 is TGTGCCAGCAGCTGGGACCGTACGCGAAAGAACACCGGGGAGCTGTTTTTT.

CDR3 residues: CASSHQLAGGDNEQFF. The CDR3 nucleotides read TGTGCCAGCAGCCACCAACTAGCGGGGGGCGACAATGAGCAGTTCTTC. This sequence joins TRBV4-2 and TRBJ2-1; 12 nucleotides match TRBD2. CDR3 size: 16 residues. Losses at the gene ends were 3 bases for V and 5 bases for J; bases not matched to a gene: 5. Per germline, CDR1 LGHNA and CDR2 YNFKEQ.

The genes are TRBV6-1 and TRBJ2-4, with TRBD1 identical over 7 bases. The CDR3 contains 14 residues. CDR1 and CDR2 (germline): MNHNS, SASEGT. V shed 6 bases, J shed 9 bases, and the junction held 11 bases outside the gene matches. The CDR3, as DNA: TGTGCCAGCAGCCCTCTGACAGGGATTGGCATTCAGTACTTC. Translation: CASSPLTGIGIQYF.

The gene calls are TRBV7-9 and TRBJ1-4; 7 bases align to TRBD1. The length of the CDR3 is 15 residues. The germline V gene encodes CDR1 SEHNR and CDR2 FQNEAQ (reference sequence). The ends lost 4 bases at V and 7 bases at J; junction bases unmatched: 9. The CDR3 DNA reads as TGTGCCAGCAGCTCGAAGACAGGGTGGGGTGAAAAACTGTTTTTT. It is translated as CASSSKTGWGEKLFF.

This chain joins TRBV4-3 and TRBJ1-2; 7 bases line up with TRBD1. The CDR3 covers 16 residues. The germline gives CDR1 LGHNA, CDR2 YSLEER. Germline trimming cut 0 bases from V and 2 bases from J; bases unmatched to any gene: 6. CDR3: CASSQDWSGGNYGYTF. The CDR3 DNA follows: TGCGCCAGCAGCCAAGATTGGTCAGGGGGAAACTATGGCTACACCTTC.

The chain carries TRBV11-2 and TRBJ1-1, with D uncertain. V shed 1 base and J shed 0 bases, with 18 bases lying between them. Germline assignment: CDR1 SGHAT and CDR2 FQNNGV. The CDR3 consists of 18 residues. The CDR3, as DNA: TGTGCCAGCAGCTTAGTGGTCGGGGTTCGAGCTATGAACACTGAAGCTTTCTTT. Protein product: CASSLVVGVRAMNTEAFF. Full variable domain (rest looked up from reference TRBV11-2 and TRBJ1-1): EAGVAQSPRYKIIEKRQSVAFWCNPISGHATLYWYQQILGQGPKLLIQFQNNGVVDDSQLPKDRFSAERLKGVDSTLKIQPAKLEDSAVYLCASSLVVGVRAMNTEAFFGQGTRLTVV.

This clonotype was seen more than once but under ten times. The chain couples TRBV9 to TRBJ1-1; the D gene is possibly TRBD1 (5 bases). The V gene's germline CDR1 is SGDLS and CDR2 YYNGEE. The CDR3 loop spans 11 amino acids. V lost 3 bases and J lost 7, with 7 bases in between. The CDR3 sequence: CASSAGGEAFF. CDR3 bases: TGTGCCAGCAGCGCCGGGGGTGAAGCTTTCTTT.

This clonotype has a handful of counts. The chain recombines TRBV20-1 with TRBJ2-2; 7 nucleotides align to TRBD2. V trimming: 3 bases; J trimming: 9 bases; junction bases outside the gene matches: 10. The CDR3 runs to 14 residues. From germline, CDR1 is DFQATT and CDR2 SNEGSKA (reference sequence). The CDR3 protein is CSASRPSGNRELFF. The CDR3 region has the DNA TGCAGTGCTAGTCGTCCTAGCGGAAATAGGGAGCTGTTTTTT.

The V gene is TRBV4-3, the J gene TRBJ2-3, with D possibly being TRBD1 (5 bases). The CDR3 length is 17 residues. Germline assignment: CDR1 LGHNA and CDR2 YSLEER. Trimming stripped 0 bases from V and 1 base from J, with 14 bases between. CDR3 sequence: CASSQDESGRGTDTQYF. The DNA for the CDR3 is TGCGCCAGCAGCCAAGATGAATCCGGCAGGGGCACAGATACGCAGTATTTT.

The rearrangement links TRBV15 to TRBJ2-6; no firm D call. The CDR3 is made up of 14 amino acids. V was shortened by 3 bases and J by 0 bases, with 3 bases between the two germline ends. Looked up from germline, CDR1 is LNHNV and CDR2 is YYDKDF (reference sequence). The CDR3 region is CATSRLSGANVLTF. In nucleotides, the CDR3 is TGTGCCACCAGCAGGCTCTCTGGGGCCAACGTCCTGACTTTC.

In this sample, this clonotype turned up a few times. The chain links TRBV20-1 to TRBJ2-3, with no clear D. This CDR3 contains 13 residues. Looked up from germline, CDR1 is DFQATT and CDR2 is SNEGSKA (reference sequence). V lost 1 base, J lost 6 bases, and 11 bases lay in between. In DNA, the CDR3 is TGCAGTGCTAGAGCCCGCGACGGGGATACGCAGTATTTT. It encodes CSARARDGDTQYF.

The chain joins TRBV27 to TRBJ1-2, with D maybe TRBD1 (5 bases). This CDR3 spans 14 amino acids. V shed 6 bases and J shed 8 bases, with 19 bases lying between them. CDR1 is MNHEY and CDR2 is SMNVEV in the germline V gene (reference sequence). CDR3 protein: CASSSLARAHGYTF. CDR3 nucleotides: TGTGCCAGCAGCTCCCTGGCCAGGGCTCACGGCTACACCTTC.

The V and J genes are TRBV30 and TRBJ2-5, with unresolved D. This CDR3 region has 12 residues. V was cut by 5 bases and J by 4 bases, with 11 bases left in between. CDR1 GTSNPN and CDR2 SVGIG come from the germline V gene (reference sequence). The CDR3 loop reads CAWGTGLETQYF. The CDR3 DNA is TGTGCCTGGGGCACTGGTCTAGAGACCCAGTACTTC.

This clonotype was detected a few times. The genes are TRBV12-3 or TRBV12-4 and TRBJ2-1, with D possibly matching TRBD2 (5 bases). The length of the CDR3 is 15 residues. V was pared by 5 bases and J by 2 bases, with 13 bases between. CDR3 DNA sequence: TGTGCCAGCAGTGAGGGAGTTTTCGCCTACAATGAGCAGTTCTTC. This sequence encodes CASSEGVFAYNEQFF.

This clonotype has a handful of counts. The V and J genes are TRBV4-2 and TRBJ2-2; no clear D. The germline CDR1 and CDR2 sequences are LGHNA and YNFKEQ. CDR3 length: 13 residues. Trimming took off 9 bases at V and 0 bases at J, with 8 bases between the two ends. CDR3 DNA: TGTGCCAGTTTATTAGCGAACACCGGGGAGCTGTTTTTT. Its translation: CASLLANTGELFF.

The gene calls are TRBV7-8 and TRBJ2-1; D is possibly TRBD2 (5 bases). This CDR3 spans 12 amino acids. The V gene's germline CDR1 is SGHVS and CDR2 FQNEAQ. V was cut by 5 bases and J by 4 bases, with 6 bases left in between. Written as DNA, the CDR3 is TGTGCCAGCAGCCGGGGATACAATGAGCAGTTCTTC. It encodes CASSRGYNEQFF.

The sample holds a few counts of this clonotype. The V and J genes are TRBV7-9 and TRBJ2-2, with TRBD1 matching over 8 bases. J was trimmed by 3 bases and V by 4 bases; bases with no gene match: 7. This CDR3 region has 16 residues. The germline V gene has CDR1 SEHNR and CDR2 FQNEAQ (reference sequence). For the CDR3, the DNA is TGTGCCAGCAGCTACCCTGACAGGGGAGACACCGGGGAGCTGTTTTTT. It translates to CASSYPDRGDTGELFF.

V and J are TRBV4-3 and TRBJ2-7; either TRBD1 or TRBD2 may fit D (5 bases each). V gave up 2 bases and J gave up 4 bases, with 18 bases separating them. Germline loops: CDR1 LGHNA, CDR2 YSLEER. The CDR3 is 16 residues long. As DNA, the CDR3 is TGCGCCAGCAGCCAACCAATTGGGACGGAGAGATACGAGCAGTACTTC. Translation gives CASSQPIGTERYEQYF.